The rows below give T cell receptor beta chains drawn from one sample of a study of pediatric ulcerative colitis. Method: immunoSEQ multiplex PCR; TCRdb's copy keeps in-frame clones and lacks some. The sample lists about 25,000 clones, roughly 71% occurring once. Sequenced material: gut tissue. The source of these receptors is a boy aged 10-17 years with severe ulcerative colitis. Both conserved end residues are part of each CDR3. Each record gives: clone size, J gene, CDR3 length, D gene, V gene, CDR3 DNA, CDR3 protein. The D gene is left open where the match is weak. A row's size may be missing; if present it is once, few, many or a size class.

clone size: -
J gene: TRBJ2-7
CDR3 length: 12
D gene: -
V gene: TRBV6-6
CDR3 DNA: TGTGCCAGTAGCCGGGCTACCTACGAGCAGTACTTC
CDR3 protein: CASSRATYEQYF

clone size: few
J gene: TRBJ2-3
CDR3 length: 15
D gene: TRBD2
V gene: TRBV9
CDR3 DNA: TGTGCCAGCAGCGTAGCTGGGACTACCGCAGATACGCAGTATTTT
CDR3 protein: CASSVAGTTADTQYF

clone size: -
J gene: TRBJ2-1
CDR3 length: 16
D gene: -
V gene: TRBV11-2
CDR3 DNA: TGTGCCAGCAGCCACTGGGGGGAGGAGAGTTACAATGAGCAGTTCTTC
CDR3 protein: CASSHWGEESYNEQFF

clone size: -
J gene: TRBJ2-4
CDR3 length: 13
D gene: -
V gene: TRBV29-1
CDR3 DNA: TGCAGCGTTGAAATAGGGAGCGGTAACATTCAGTACTTC
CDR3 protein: CSVEIGSGNIQYF

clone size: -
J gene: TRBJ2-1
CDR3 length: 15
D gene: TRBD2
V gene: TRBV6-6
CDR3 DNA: TGTGCCAGCAGGATAGCGGGAGGATCTGGGAATGAGCAGTTCTTC
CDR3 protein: CASRIAGGSGNEQFF

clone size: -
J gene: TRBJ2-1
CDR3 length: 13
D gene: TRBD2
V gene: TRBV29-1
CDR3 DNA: TGCAGCTCAAGGACTAGCGGGAGGGATGAGCAGTTCTTC
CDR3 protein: CSSRTSGRDEQFF

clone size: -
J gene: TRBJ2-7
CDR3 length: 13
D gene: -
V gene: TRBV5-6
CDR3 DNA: TGTGCCAGCAGCTTGGAAAACAACTACGAGCAGTACTTC
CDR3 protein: CASSLENNYEQYF

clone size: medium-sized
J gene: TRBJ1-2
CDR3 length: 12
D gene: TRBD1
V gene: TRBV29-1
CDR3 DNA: TGCAGCGCCCTAGGGGGCGAGGATGGCTACACCTTC
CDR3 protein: CSALGGEDGYTF

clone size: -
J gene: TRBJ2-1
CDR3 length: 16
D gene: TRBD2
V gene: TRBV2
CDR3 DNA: TGTGCCAGCAGGGACCGGACTAGCGGGAGTTGGGGTGAGCAGTTCTTC
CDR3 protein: CASRDRTSGSWGEQFF

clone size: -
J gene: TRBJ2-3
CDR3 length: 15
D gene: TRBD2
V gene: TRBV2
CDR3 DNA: TGTGCCAGCAGTCCGACTAGCGGGAGGACAGATACGCAGTATTTT
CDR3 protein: CASSPTSGRTDTQYF

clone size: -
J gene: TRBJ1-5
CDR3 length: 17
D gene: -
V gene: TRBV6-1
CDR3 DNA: TGTGCCAGCAGTGAAGGCCCCAGGACAGTCATAAATCAGCCCCAGCATTTT
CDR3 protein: CASSEGPRTVINQPQHF

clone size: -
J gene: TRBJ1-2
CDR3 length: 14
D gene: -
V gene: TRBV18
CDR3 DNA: TGTGCCAGCTCACCACCCACAGGGAACTATGGCTACACCTTC
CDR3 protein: CASSPPTGNYGYTF

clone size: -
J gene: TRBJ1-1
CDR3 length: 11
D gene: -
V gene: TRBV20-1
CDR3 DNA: TGCAGTGCTCTAAGGGACACTGAAGCTTTCTTT
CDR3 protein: CSALRDTEAFF

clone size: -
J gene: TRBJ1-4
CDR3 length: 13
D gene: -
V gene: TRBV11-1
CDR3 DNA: TGTGCCAGCAGCCTTTTGAAGGGGGAGAAACTGTTTTTT
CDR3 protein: CASSLLKGEKLFF

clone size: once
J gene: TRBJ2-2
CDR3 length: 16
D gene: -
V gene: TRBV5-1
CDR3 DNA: TGCGCCAGCAGCCTGAACCCCGGGACAAGCACCGGGGAGCTGTTTTTT
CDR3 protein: CASSLNPGTSTGELFF

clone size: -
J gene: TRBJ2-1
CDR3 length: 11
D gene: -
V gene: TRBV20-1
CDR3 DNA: TGCAGTGCCAGGAATCACAATGAGCAGTTCTTC
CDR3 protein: CSARNHNEQFF

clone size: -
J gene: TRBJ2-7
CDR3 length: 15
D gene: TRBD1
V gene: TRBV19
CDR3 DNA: TGTGCCAGTAGTTACTGGTCGGGGACAGGCTCCGAGCAGTACTTC
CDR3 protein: CASSYWSGTGSEQYF

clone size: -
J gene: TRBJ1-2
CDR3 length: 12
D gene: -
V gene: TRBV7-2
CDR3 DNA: TGTGCCAGCAGCTTCAGAGTTTTGGGCTACACCTTC
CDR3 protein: CASSFRVLGYTF

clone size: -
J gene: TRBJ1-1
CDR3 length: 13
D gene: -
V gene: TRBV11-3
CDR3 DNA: TGTGCCTCCCAGAAGGGACAGAACACTGAAGCTTTCTTT
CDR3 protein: CASQKGQNTEAFF

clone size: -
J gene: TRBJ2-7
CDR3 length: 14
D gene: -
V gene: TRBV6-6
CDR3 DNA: TGTGCCAGCAGTTACTCTACGGCCACCTACGAGCAGTACTTC
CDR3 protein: CASSYSTATYEQYF

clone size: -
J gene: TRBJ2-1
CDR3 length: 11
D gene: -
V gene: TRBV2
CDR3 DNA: TGTGCCAGCAGTGAAGTGGGTGAGCAGTTCTTC
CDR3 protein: CASSEVGEQFF

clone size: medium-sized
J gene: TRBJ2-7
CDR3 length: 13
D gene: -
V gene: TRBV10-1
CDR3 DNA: TGCGCCAGCAGTCTCATTTGCGCTTACGAGCAGTACTTC
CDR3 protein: CASSLICAYEQYF

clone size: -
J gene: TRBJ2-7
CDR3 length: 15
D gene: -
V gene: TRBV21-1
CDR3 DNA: TGTGCCAGCAGCAAGTCTAGCAGCGGGGACTACGAGCAGTACTTC
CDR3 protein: CASSKSSSGDYEQYF

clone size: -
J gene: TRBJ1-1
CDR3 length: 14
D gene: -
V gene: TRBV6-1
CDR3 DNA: TGTGCCAGCAGTGAAGCCGGTCTGAACACTGAAGCTTTCTTT
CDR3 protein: CASSEAGLNTEAFF

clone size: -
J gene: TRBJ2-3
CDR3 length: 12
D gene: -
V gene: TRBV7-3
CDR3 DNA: TGTGCCAGCAGCTCCCCCCCCGATACGCAGTATTTT
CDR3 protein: CASSSPPDTQYF

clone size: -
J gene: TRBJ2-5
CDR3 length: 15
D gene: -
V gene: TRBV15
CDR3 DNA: TGTGCCACCAGCAGAGAACATCCCACCCGGACGGAAATGAACTTC
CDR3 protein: CATSREHPTRTEMNF

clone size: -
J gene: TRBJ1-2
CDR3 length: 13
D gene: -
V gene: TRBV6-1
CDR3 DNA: TGTGCCAGCAGACCACAGGTTTTGGGAGGCTACACCTTC
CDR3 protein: CASRPQVLGGYTF

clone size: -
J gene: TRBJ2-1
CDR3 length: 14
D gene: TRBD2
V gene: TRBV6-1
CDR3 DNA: TGTGCCAGCAGTGAACAACTAGCGGGGGCGGACCAGTTCTTC
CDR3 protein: CASSEQLAGADQFF

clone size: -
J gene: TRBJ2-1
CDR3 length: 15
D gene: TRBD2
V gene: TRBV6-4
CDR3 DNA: TGTGCCAGCAGTGAAGTAGGCGGGACTAGCAATGAGCAGTTCTTC
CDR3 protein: CASSEVGGTSNEQFF

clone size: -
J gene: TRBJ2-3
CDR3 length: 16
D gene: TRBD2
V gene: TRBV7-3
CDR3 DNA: TGTGCCAGCAGTTCTCAAGCGGGAGGGCTTCGGGATACGCAGTATTTT
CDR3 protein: CASSSQAGGLRDTQYF

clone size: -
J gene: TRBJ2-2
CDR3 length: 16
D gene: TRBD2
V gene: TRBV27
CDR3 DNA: TGTGCCAGCAGTCCACTAGCGGTCGCGAACACCGGGGAGCTGTTTTTT
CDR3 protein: CASSPLAVANTGELFF

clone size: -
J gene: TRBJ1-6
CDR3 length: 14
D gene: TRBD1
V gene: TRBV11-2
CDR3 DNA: TGTGCCAGCAGCCGACAGGGGACGGGTTTCACCCTCCACTTT
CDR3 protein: CASSRQGTGFTLHF

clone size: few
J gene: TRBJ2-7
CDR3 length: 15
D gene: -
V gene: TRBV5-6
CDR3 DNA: TGTGCCAGCAGCTTGGTTCCAGTGGGTATCTACGAGCAGTACTTC
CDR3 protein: CASSLVPVGIYEQYF

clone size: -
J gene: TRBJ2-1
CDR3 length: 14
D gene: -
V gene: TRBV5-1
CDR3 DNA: TGCGCCAGCAGCTTGGGGGCGGGCCGAGGTGAGCAGTTCTTC
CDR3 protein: CASSLGAGRGEQFF

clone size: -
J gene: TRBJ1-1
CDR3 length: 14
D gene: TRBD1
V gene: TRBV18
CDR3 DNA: TGTGCCAGCTCATCGCGACAGGGGAGGACTGAAGCTTTCTTT
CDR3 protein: CASSSRQGRTEAFF

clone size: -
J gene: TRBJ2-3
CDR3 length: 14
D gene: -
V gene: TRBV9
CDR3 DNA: TGTGCCAGCACAGTCGGGACACTAACAGATACGCAGTATTTT
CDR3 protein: CASTVGTLTDTQYF

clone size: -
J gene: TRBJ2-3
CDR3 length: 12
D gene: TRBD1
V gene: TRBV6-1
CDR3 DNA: TGTGTCGGACAGGGAGGAACAGATACGCAGTATTTT
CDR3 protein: CVGQGGTDTQYF

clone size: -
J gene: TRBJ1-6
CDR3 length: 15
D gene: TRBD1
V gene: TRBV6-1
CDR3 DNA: TGTGCCAGCAGTGAACTAACAGGGGGTAATTCACCCCTCCACTTT
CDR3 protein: CASSELTGGNSPLHF

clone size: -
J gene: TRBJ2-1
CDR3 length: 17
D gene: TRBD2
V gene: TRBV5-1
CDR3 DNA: TGCGCCAGCAGCTTGGGGCTAGCGGGAGGGCCGTGGAATGAGCAGTTCTTC
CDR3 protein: CASSLGLAGGPWNEQFF

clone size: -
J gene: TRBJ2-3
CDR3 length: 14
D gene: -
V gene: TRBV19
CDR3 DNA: TGTGCCAGTAGTCCAATCGGCGGCCCAGATACGCAGTATTTT
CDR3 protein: CASSPIGGPDTQYF

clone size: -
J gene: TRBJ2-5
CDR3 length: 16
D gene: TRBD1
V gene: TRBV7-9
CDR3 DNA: TGTGCCAGCAGCTCCAACGTCGACAGGGTACAAGAGACCCAGTACTTC
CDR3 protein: CASSSNVDRVQETQYF

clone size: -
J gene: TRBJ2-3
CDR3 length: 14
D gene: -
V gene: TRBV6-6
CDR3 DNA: TGTGCCAGCAGTTACCAGGGGTTAGCAGATACGCAGTATTTT
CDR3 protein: CASSYQGLADTQYF

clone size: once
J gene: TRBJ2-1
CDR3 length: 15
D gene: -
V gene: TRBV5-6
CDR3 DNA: TGTGCCAGCAGCCTGGGTGTGAGGTACGACAATGAGCAGTTCTTC
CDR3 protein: CASSLGVRYDNEQFF

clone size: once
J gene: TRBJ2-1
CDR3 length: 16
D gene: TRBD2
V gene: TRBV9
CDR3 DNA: TGTGCCAGCAGTCCGACGGGACTAGCTCTCTCCAATGAGCAGTTCTTC
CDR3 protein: CASSPTGLALSNEQFF

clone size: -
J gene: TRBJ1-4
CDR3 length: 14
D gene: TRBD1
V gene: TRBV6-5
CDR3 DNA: TGTGCCAGGGGACAGTTGGAAGGTAATGAAAAACTGTTTTTT
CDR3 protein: CARGQLEGNEKLFF

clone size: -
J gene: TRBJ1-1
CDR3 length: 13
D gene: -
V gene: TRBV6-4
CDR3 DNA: TGTGCCAGCAGTCTTTATCAGGGTTCTGAAGCTTTCTTT
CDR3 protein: CASSLYQGSEAFF

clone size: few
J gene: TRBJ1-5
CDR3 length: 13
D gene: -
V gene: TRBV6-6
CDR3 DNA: TGTGCCAGCAGTTACACTGGGGATCAGCCCCAGCATTTT
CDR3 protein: CASSYTGDQPQHF

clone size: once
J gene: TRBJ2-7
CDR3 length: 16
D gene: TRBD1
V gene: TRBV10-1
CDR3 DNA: TGCGCCAGCAGTGACCATGCCGGGACAGCTTCCTACGAGCAGTACTTC
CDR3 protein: CASSDHAGTASYEQYF

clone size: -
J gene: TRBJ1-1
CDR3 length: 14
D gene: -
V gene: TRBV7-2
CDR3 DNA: TGTGCCAGCAGGGCCGGGTCCACGAACACTGAAGCTTTCTTT
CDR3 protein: CASRAGSTNTEAFF

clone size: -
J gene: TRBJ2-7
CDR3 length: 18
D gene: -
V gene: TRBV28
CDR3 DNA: TGTGCCCCTGGGGTCCGGAGACAGCAATTAAGCTTGGTCTACGAGCAGTACTTC
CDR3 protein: CAPGVRRQQLSLVYEQYF

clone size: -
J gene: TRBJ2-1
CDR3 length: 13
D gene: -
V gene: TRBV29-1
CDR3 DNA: TGCAGCGTTACTCAGGGCGAGGGAAGTGAGCAGTTCTTC
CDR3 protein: CSVTQGEGSEQFF

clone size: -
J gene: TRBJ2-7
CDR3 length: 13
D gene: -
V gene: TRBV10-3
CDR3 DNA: TGTGCCATTTCCGACGGGACAACCTACGAGCAGTACTTC
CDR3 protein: CAISDGTTYEQYF

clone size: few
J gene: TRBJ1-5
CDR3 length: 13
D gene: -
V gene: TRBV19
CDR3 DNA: TGTGCCAGTAAGGGGGGACACCCTCAGCCCCAGCATTTT
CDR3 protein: CASKGGHPQPQHF

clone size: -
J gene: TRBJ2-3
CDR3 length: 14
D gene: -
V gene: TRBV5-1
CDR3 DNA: TGCGCCAGCAGCTTTGGCGGCATCACAGATACGCAGTATTTT
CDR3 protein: CASSFGGITDTQYF

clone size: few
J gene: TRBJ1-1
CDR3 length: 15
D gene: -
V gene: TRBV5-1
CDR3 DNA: TGCGCCAGCAGCTTGGAATTAACAGGGAACACTGAAGCTTTCTTT
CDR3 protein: CASSLELTGNTEAFF